The rows below give T cell receptor beta chains drawn from one sample of a study of shared clonotypes between healthy human individuals. The table came from immunoSEQ multiplex PCR; TCRdb's copy has only in-frame clones and leaves some out. Of 2,500,000 or so clones in the sample, roughly 92% were seen once. The sample comprised naive CD4+ T cells from PBMCs. The source of these receptors is a man aged 18 to 30 in good health. Some clones in this sample may be carry-over from other donors' samples. CDR3s include the opening cysteine and the closing phenylalanine or tryptophan. A D gene is named only where the DNA matches it firmly. Not every row has a clone size; where given, it reads once, few, many or a size class.

d_gene	abundance	v_gene	j_gene	CDR3aa	CDR3nt
TRBD2	NA	TRBV28	TRBJ2-7	CASSLVGGRGSEQYF	TGTGCCAGCAGTTTGGTTGGCGGGAGAGGGAGCGAGCAGTACTTC
NA	NA	TRBV28	TRBJ2-7	CASRGVGGASYEQCF	TGTGCCAGCAGGGGAGTGGGCGGGGCTTCCTACGAGCAGTGCTTC
NA	NA	TRBV10-3	TRBJ1-1	CAISEFQGNTEAFF	TGTGCCATCAGTGAGTTTCAGGGGAACACTGAAGCTTTCTTT
NA	NA	TRBV18	TRBJ1-2	CASSPSLPDSNYGYTF	TGTGCCAGCTCACCATCTCTGCCGGATTCTAACTATGGCTACACCTTC
TRBD1	once	TRBV5-5	TRBJ2-1	CASSFGTRGLGNEQFF	TGTGCCAGCAGCTTTGGTACCAGGGGGCTCGGGAATGAGCAGTTCTTC
NA	NA	TRBV11-2	TRBJ1-2	CASSPGVRGYTF	TGTGCCAGCAGCCCTGGGGTACGTGGCTACACCTTC
TRBD1	NA	TRBV6-5	TRBJ1-6	CASRDRGNSPLHF	TGTGCCAGCAGAGACAGGGGTAATTCACCCCTCCACTTT
TRBD1	NA	TRBV25-1	TRBJ2-7	CASSDHGTGGEQYF	TGTGCCAGCAGTGACCACGGGACAGGGGGCGAGCAGTACTTC
TRBD2	NA	TRBV5-6	TRBJ2-3	CASSLDLAGGTDTQYF	TGTGCCAGCAGCTTGGACCTAGCGGGAGGCACAGATACGCAGTATTTT
NA	NA	TRBV7-9	TRBJ2-3	CASSFRPGTNTDTQYF	TGTGCCAGCAGCTTCCGTCCCGGGACAAACACAGATACGCAGTATTTT
TRBD1	NA	TRBV5-5	TRBJ1-5	CASSTTGVSNQPQHF	TGTGCCAGCAGCACCACAGGGGTTAGCAATCAGCCCCAGCATTTT
NA	NA	TRBV2	TRBJ1-5	CASSEEGRSNQPQHF	TGTGCCAGCAGTGAAGAGGGACGGAGCAATCAGCCCCAGCATTTT
NA	NA	TRBV7-3	TRBJ2-5	CASASGGTERTKTQYF	TGTGCCAGCGCAAGCGGAGGGACGGAGAGAACGAAGACCCAGTACTTC
NA	NA	TRBV21-1	TRBJ2-2	CASSYTNANTGELFF	TGTGCCAGCAGTTACACGAACGCGAACACCGGGGAGCTGTTTTTT
NA	NA	TRBV7-3	TRBJ2-7	CASSSGPGGEQYF	TGTGCCAGCAGCTCAGGGCCTGGGGGCGAGCAGTACTTC
TRBD2	once	TRBV9	TRBJ2-3	CASSPRLAGRSDTQYF	TGTGCCAGCAGCCCCAGACTAGCAGGTCGGTCAGATACGCAGTATTTT
NA	NA	TRBV15	TRBJ1-5	CATSRGGRNSNQPQHF	TGTGCCACCAGCAGAGGGGGACGGAATAGCAATCAGCCCCAGCATTTT
NA	NA	TRBV2	TRBJ1-1	CASQGQPNTEAFF	TGTGCCAGCCAGGGACAACCGAACACTGAAGCTTTCTTT
NA	NA	TRBV30	TRBJ2-4	CAWSGGTVRRGPIAKNIQYF	TGTGCCTGGAGTGGGGGAACGGTCCGACGGGGACCAATAGCCAAAAACATTCAGTACTTC
TRBD2	NA	TRBV6-1	TRBJ2-7	CASKKILAGEEEQYF	TGTGCCAGCAAAAAGATTCTAGCGGGAGAGGAAGAGCAGTACTTC
NA	NA	TRBV30	TRBJ1-5	CAWSGVGDGNQPQHF	TGTGCCTGGAGTGGGGTAGGGGACGGCAATCAGCCCCAGCATTTT
NA	NA	TRBV29-1	TRBJ1-2	CSVEQGSGYGYTF	TGCAGCGTTGAGCAGGGTTCGGGCTATGGCTACACCTTC
TRBD1	once	TRBV27	TRBJ2-7	CASSLGSQGAGEQYF	TGTGCCAGCAGTTTAGGCTCTCAGGGGGCGGGAGAGCAGTACTTC
TRBD1	NA	TRBV23-1	TRBJ2-2	CASSLQGNSTGELFF	TGCGCCAGCAGTCTACAGGGGAACAGCACCGGGGAGCTGTTTTTT
TRBD2	NA	TRBV27	TRBJ2-7	CASSLRASGVLRGEQYF	TGTGCCAGCAGTTTAAGGGCTAGCGGAGTTCTACGAGGGGAGCAGTACTTC
NA	NA	TRBV10-3	TRBJ2-7	CAISPEPGAPEQYF	TGTGCCATCTCCCCCGAGCCGGGGGCGCCCGAGCAGTACTTC
TRBD1	once	TRBV5-1	TRBJ2-7	CASKRQGASIEQYF	TGCGCCAGCAAAAGACAGGGGGCCTCTATAGAGCAGTACTTC
NA	NA	TRBV28	TRBJ1-2	CASSLRQIVYGYTF	TGTGCCAGCAGTTTACGACAGATTGTCTATGGCTACACCTTC
NA	NA	TRBV5-4	TRBJ1-3	CASTYFPLGGNTIYF	TGTGCCAGCACATACTTTCCGTTAGGAGGAAACACCATATATTTT
NA	few	TRBV25-1	TRBJ1-3	CASSGLENGNTIYF	TGTGCCAGCAGTGGGCTGGAAAATGGAAACACCATATATTTT
NA	NA	TRBV25-1	TRBJ2-1	CASSVQGSYNEQFF	TGTGCCAGCAGTGTGCAGGGCTCCTACAATGAGCAGTTCTTC
NA	NA	TRBV5-4	TRBJ1-3	CASSLGSRRSGNTIYF	TGTGCCAGCAGCTTGGGATCCAGGCGCTCTGGAAACACCATATATTTT
NA	NA	TRBV10-2	TRBJ2-1	CASSWGDEQFF	TGCGCCAGCAGTTGGGGGGACGAGCAGTTCTTC
NA	NA	TRBV11-2	TRBJ2-7	CASGSNSEQYF	TGTGCCAGCGGGTCAAATAGTGAGCAGTACTTC
TRBD1	NA	TRBV6-1	TRBJ2-5	CASSEGQSGETQYF	TGTGCCAGCAGTGAGGGACAGTCGGGGGAGACCCAGTACTTC
NA	NA	TRBV6-4	TRBJ2-3	CASSDSISDTQYF	TGTGCCAGCAGTGACTCGATCTCAGATACGCAGTATTTT
TRBD1	NA	TRBV6-1	TRBJ1-2	CATDTGGGYGYTF	TGTGCCACCGATACAGGGGGGGGCTATGGCTACACCTTC
NA	NA	TRBV6-5	TRBJ2-7	CASSYSVGSYEQYF	TGTGCCAGCAGTTACTCGGTAGGAAGCTACGAGCAGTACTTC
NA	NA	TRBV4-1	TRBJ1-3	CASSQTDTTLGNTIYF	TGCGCCAGCAGCCAAACCGACACAACGCTTGGAAACACCATATATTTT
TRBD1	NA	TRBV4-3	TRBJ1-1	CASRSSPGRGLVTEAFF	TGCGCCAGCAGATCTTCCCCGGGGAGGGGGCTGGTCACTGAAGCTTTCTTT
NA	NA	TRBV14	TRBJ1-2	CASSPDSYGYTF	TGTGCCAGCAGCCCGGACAGCTATGGCTACACCTTC
TRBD2	once	TRBV19	TRBJ2-1	CASVAGANNEQFF	TGTGCCAGTGTAGCGGGAGCAAACAATGAGCAGTTCTTC
NA	NA	TRBV4-3	TRBJ2-7	CASSQDQGSYEQYF	TGCGCCAGCAGCCAAGATCAGGGTTCCTACGAGCAGTACTTC
NA	NA	TRBV6-1	TRBJ1-3	CASSLNTIYF	TGTGCCAGCAGTCTAAACACCATATATTTT
NA	NA	TRBV28	TRBJ2-5	CASSLVRGGETQYF	TGTGCCAGCAGTCTAGTCCGGGGTGGGGAGACCCAGTACTTC
TRBD1	NA	TRBV28	TRBJ2-5	CASSHKHRDRGTQYF	TGTGCCAGCAGCCATAAACACCGGGACAGGGGGACCCAGTACTTC
NA	NA	TRBV6-5	TRBJ1-2	CASSYSIRQNYGYTF	TGTGCCAGCAGTTACTCGATAAGACAGAACTATGGCTACACCTTC
TRBD1	NA	TRBV9	TRBJ2-7	CASSPRTGLTEQYF	TGTGCCAGCAGCCCCCGGACAGGGTTAACCGAGCAGTACTTC
NA	NA	TRBV29-1	TRBJ1-2	CSVAHSGYGYTF	TGCAGCGTTGCACATTCCGGCTATGGCTACACCTTC